This is a list of T cell receptor beta chains from one sample in a study of blood T cell repertoires in COVID-19. The assay was immunoSEQ multiplex PCR, and TCRdb's table has in-frame clones only and misses some. Of 150,000 to 200,000 clones in the sample, roughly 80% were seen once. The material sequenced was PBMCs or T cells enriched from blood (not recorded which). The receptors originated from a woman aged 60 to 75 who had recovered from COVID-19. Both conserved end residues are part of each CDR3. Each record gives: J gene, V gene, D gene, clone size, CDR3 DNA, CDR3 protein. D genes are given only for firm matches. The size of a clone is reported for some rows only, either as once, few or many, or as a class for expanded clones.

j_call: TRBJ1-6; v_call: TRBV2; d_call: NA; clone_size: NA; cdr3_nt: TGTGCCAGCAGTGAGAGGACAGTAGGTCCGGGGTATAATTCACCCCTCCACTTT; cdr3_aa: CASSERTVGPGYNSPLHF
j_call: TRBJ1-4; v_call: TRBV18; d_call: NA; clone_size: NA; cdr3_nt: TGTGCCAGCTCAGGGGGCGGTGAAAAACTGTTTTTT; cdr3_aa: CASSGGGEKLFF
j_call: TRBJ1-4; v_call: TRBV30; d_call: NA; clone_size: NA; cdr3_nt: TGTGCCTGGAGTGGTCCGGGGGGCGAAAAACTGTTTTTT; cdr3_aa: CAWSGPGGEKLFF
j_call: TRBJ2-3; v_call: TRBV14; d_call: TRBD2; clone_size: few; cdr3_nt: TGTGCCAGCAGTGCCCTAGCGGGGGGCGCAGATACGCAGTATTTT; cdr3_aa: CASSALAGGADTQYF
j_call: TRBJ2-5; v_call: TRBV7-9; d_call: TRBD2; clone_size: NA; cdr3_nt: TGTGCCAGCAGCCCCTGGACTAGCGGGGGGGCGGAGACCCAGTACTTC; cdr3_aa: CASSPWTSGGAETQYF
j_call: TRBJ1-5; v_call: TRBV5-8; d_call: TRBD1; clone_size: NA; cdr3_nt: TGTGCCAGCAGACACCAGGGGGCAAGCAATCAGCCCCAGCATTTT; cdr3_aa: CASRHQGASNQPQHF
j_call: TRBJ2-1; v_call: TRBV5-6; d_call: TRBD2; clone_size: NA; cdr3_nt: TGTGCCAGCAGCCCCCGTTTGCGGGGGGCCGTCGGGGAGCAGTTCTTC; cdr3_aa: CASSPRLRGAVGEQFF
j_call: TRBJ2-7; v_call: TRBV5-1; d_call: TRBD1; clone_size: NA; cdr3_nt: TGCGCCAGCAGCCGGGACAGGGGGCTCGAGCAGTACTTC; cdr3_aa: CASSRDRGLEQYF
j_call: TRBJ2-3; v_call: TRBV19; d_call: TRBD2; clone_size: NA; cdr3_nt: TGTGCCAGTAGTATCCCGCCTAGCGGGGGGAGAGATACGCAGTATTTT; cdr3_aa: CASSIPPSGGRDTQYF
j_call: TRBJ2-3; v_call: TRBV7-2; d_call: TRBD2; clone_size: NA; cdr3_nt: TGTGCCAGCAGTTTTGGACTAGCGGGGGGGGATACGCAGTATTTT; cdr3_aa: CASSFGLAGGDTQYF
j_call: TRBJ1-1; v_call: TRBV7-9; d_call: TRBD1; clone_size: NA; cdr3_nt: TGTGCCAGCAGCGGATACAGGGGGCGGACGCGGAGGAACACTGAAGCTTTCTTT; cdr3_aa: CASSGYRGRTRRNTEAFF
j_call: TRBJ1-6; v_call: TRBV6-5; d_call: TRBD1; clone_size: NA; cdr3_nt: TGTGCCAGCAGTTCCATGACAGGGGGCTCGAATTCACCCCTCCACTTT; cdr3_aa: CASSSMTGGSNSPLHF
j_call: TRBJ2-2; v_call: TRBV5-5; d_call: NA; clone_size: few; cdr3_nt: TGTGCCAGCAGCTTCGGCCGGACAACTTCGAACACCGGGGAGCTGTTTTTT; cdr3_aa: CASSFGRTTSNTGELFF
j_call: TRBJ1-1; v_call: TRBV19; d_call: TRBD1; clone_size: NA; cdr3_nt: TGTGCCAGTAGTGATCCCGGACAGGGCGCCCCTGAAGCTTTCTTT; cdr3_aa: CASSDPGQGAPEAFF
j_call: TRBJ1-2; v_call: TRBV7-6; d_call: NA; clone_size: NA; cdr3_nt: TGTGCCAGCAGCTTAGGCCAGGTCTATGGCTACACCTTC; cdr3_aa: CASSLGQVYGYTF
j_call: TRBJ1-2; v_call: TRBV6-2/TRBV6-3; d_call: NA; clone_size: few; cdr3_nt: TGTGCCAGCAGTTACTCGGGCCGGAAGGGCTACACCTTC; cdr3_aa: CASSYSGRKGYTF
j_call: TRBJ2-3; v_call: TRBV29-1; d_call: NA; clone_size: NA; cdr3_nt: TGCAGCGTTGGGACAGAACCCCTATCGACGCAGTATTTT; cdr3_aa: CSVGTEPLSTQYF
j_call: TRBJ2-1; v_call: TRBV18; d_call: TRBD2; clone_size: NA; cdr3_nt: TGTGCCAGCTCACCGCCCAGCGGGGGGTCTTTCAATGAGCAGTTCTTC; cdr3_aa: CASSPPSGGSFNEQFF
j_call: TRBJ1-5; v_call: TRBV6-5; d_call: NA; clone_size: NA; cdr3_nt: TGTGCCAGCATCCCCCCACCCGGGAGCAATCAGCCCCAGCATTTT; cdr3_aa: CASIPPPGSNQPQHF
j_call: TRBJ2-7; v_call: TRBV14; d_call: NA; clone_size: NA; cdr3_nt: TGTGCCAGCAGCCAAGGGTGGGCACAGACGGGGATTTGGACCCGACAATACTACGAGCAGTACTTC; cdr3_aa: CASSQGWAQTGIWTRQYYEQYF
j_call: TRBJ2-3; v_call: TRBV5-1; d_call: NA; clone_size: NA; cdr3_nt: TGCGCCAGCAGCTTGAGCGCAGATACGCAGTATTTT; cdr3_aa: CASSLSADTQYF
j_call: TRBJ1-2; v_call: TRBV10-1; d_call: NA; clone_size: NA; cdr3_nt: TGCGCCAGTTTTACTCGACAGAGTTATGGCTACACCTTC; cdr3_aa: CASFTRQSYGYTF
j_call: TRBJ1-1; v_call: TRBV7-1; d_call: NA; clone_size: NA; cdr3_nt: TGTGCCAGCAGCTCGGACACCACAGAAACACTGAAGCTTGGAGGGTTCTTCAGAAACACTGAAGCTTTCTTT; cdr3_aa: CASSSDTTETLKLGGFFRNTEAFF